A selection of T cell receptor beta chains follows, all from one sample in a study of CD8 T cells in cerebrospinal fluid in Alzheimer's disease. TCRdb re-called the 10x single-cell sequencing reads, yielding one record per CDR3 amino acid sequence without DNA. This sample's table reports roughly 820 distinct CDR3 sequences. Sequencing was done on a sample of cerebrospinal fluid. Every receptor here comes from a human donor with Parkinson's disease. Both conserved end residues are part of each CDR3. Each record gives: clone size, J gene, V gene, CDR3 protein. Some rows mark clone size as missing; the rest say once, few, many or name a class of expanded clone.

medium-sized,TRBJ1-2,TRBV30,CAWSGQGSWYGYTF
medium-sized,TRBJ1-5,TRBV28,CASRPGGDWQPQHF
large,TRBJ2-5,TRBV5-1,CASSGDGQETQYF
large,TRBJ2-7,TRBV11-2,CASSLGAGSYEQYF
medium-sized,TRBJ1-6,TRBV5-1,CASSHGTTNSPLHF
.,TRBJ2-2,TRBV11-1,CASSLAATGELFF
medium-sized,TRBJ2-7,TRBV4-1,CASSQEQGGGYEQYF
large,TRBJ2-3,TRBV20-1,CSANSGTSGGLGDTQYF
medium-sized,TRBJ2-7,TRBV7-2,CASSPGLRNEQYF
medium-sized,TRBJ1-1,TRBV18,CASSPGAPGHTEAFF
large,TRBJ1-1,TRBV6-2/TRBV6-3,CASSQGTEAFF
medium-sized,TRBJ2-7,TRBV20-1,CSAARTGAYEQYF
.,TRBJ2-7,TRBV27,CASSLDGTTYEQYF
medium-sized,TRBJ2-5,TRBV19,CATRTAAAETQYF
medium-sized,TRBJ1-6,TRBV4-2,CASSLAGTVNSPLHF
large,TRBJ2-1,TRBV7-2,CASSQNRVGQFF
medium-sized,TRBJ2-3,TRBV15,CATSRQASGRGDTQYF
medium-sized,TRBJ2-1,TRBV29-1,CSVGASGRAGEQFF
large,TRBJ2-3,TRBV21-1,CASNRTDTQYF
medium-sized,TRBJ2-3,TRBV27,CASSRSEKDTQYF
medium-sized,TRBJ2-3,TRBV12-3/TRBV12-4,CASAPVAGGRTDTQYF
medium-sized,TRBJ1-5,TRBV28,CAGKGTGGGQPQHF
medium-sized,TRBJ1-1,TRBV3-1,CASSQAPVGRQAFF
medium-sized,TRBJ2-3,TRBV6-5,CASSYRVGTDTQYF
large,TRBJ1-2,TRBV18,CASSPETNYGYTF
medium-sized,TRBJ2-3,TRBV20-1,CSAEGASGGAWDTQYF
medium-sized,TRBJ2-7,TRBV13,CASSLGPGTSSYEQYF
medium-sized,TRBJ1-1,TRBV28,CASTRGGRNTEAFF
medium-sized,TRBJ2-3,TRBV12-3/TRBV12-4,CASSLDGTGTDTQYF
.,TRBJ1-3,TRBV18,CASSQQGSGNTIYF
large,TRBJ2-7,TRBV7-6,CASSLGTGHNEQYF
.,TRBJ2-2,TRBV19,CASSPGTGNTGELFF
.,TRBJ2-7,TRBV4-3,CASSQDVGNEQYF
medium-sized,TRBJ1-2,TRBV6-5,CASSPGQGVGGYTF
large,TRBJ1-2,TRBV6-1,CASSSGTGRGGYTF
.,TRBJ2-5,TRBV6-5,CASSYSGGERETQYF
large,TRBJ2-2,TRBV6-6,CASSSQGKNTGELFF
.,TRBJ2-7,TRBV9,CASSVGDRGGEQYF
.,TRBJ1-6,TRBV28,CASSASPFPLHF
medium-sized,TRBJ2-5,TRBV7-2,CASSPVPETQYF
medium-sized,TRBJ2-2,TRBV3-1,CASSQEGISNTGELFF
medium-sized,TRBJ1-1,TRBV12-3/TRBV12-4,CASSLGGGRTEAFF
medium-sized,TRBJ1-6,TRBV28,CASRVGTGNSPLHF
large,TRBJ2-5,TRBV7-2,CASSTLWGKQETQYF
medium-sized,TRBJ2-1,TRBV11-3,CASSLREDYNEQFF
medium-sized,TRBJ2-1,TRBV20-1,CSAGRDQGPGEQFF
.,TRBJ2-5,TRBV7-9,CASSGGRGGQETQYF
large,TRBJ1-1,TRBV15,CATSPAGAFTEAFF
medium-sized,TRBJ2-7,TRBV12-3/TRBV12-4,CASSPPGQGLKNEQYF
medium-sized,TRBJ1-1,TRBV6-4,CASSENENTEAFF
medium-sized,TRBJ1-2,TRBV7-3,CASSPTPGQVDGYTF
medium-sized,TRBJ2-2,TRBV3-1,CASSQTGRELFF
medium-sized,TRBJ2-7,TRBV29-1,CSVEDVGGSSSYEQYF
medium-sized,TRBJ2-5,TRBV5-1,CASSLGWETQYF
medium-sized,TRBJ1-1,TRBV3-1,CASSPYLQGNTEAFF
large,TRBJ2-3,TRBV29-1,CSVEGGGDTQYF
medium-sized,TRBJ2-7,TRBV7-2,CASSLAIGPDITYEQYF
medium-sized,TRBJ2-5,TRBV7-3,CASPPTVHTPNGTQYF